Here is one T cell receptor beta chain with its context. UMI-labeled 5' RACE was used, and it produced the TCR beta libraries. TCRdb re-called the 5' RACE reads and catalogs CDR3 proteins one per entry, DNA excluded. This repertoire includes about 11,000 distinct CDR3 sequences. From buffy coats of healthy donors, the PBMC were obtained. Negative magnetic selection enriched total CD8+ T cells. This CDR3 spans 15 amino acids. Per germline, CDR1 MDHEN and CDR2 SYDVKM. This specimen comes from a study of human CD8 memory T cell subsets. The V call is TRBV28, the J call TRBJ2-7; TCRdb returns TRBD1, unconfirmable since there is no DNA. The receptor was isolated from a human donor in good health. Material: CD8+ T cells from PBMCs. CDR3 sequence reads: CASSLDRDFSYEQYF.